A single sample is the source of the 8 T cell receptor beta chains below, sequenced in a study of early T cells in non-severe SARS-CoV-2 infection. Each CDR3 protein gets one entry after TCRdb re-called the 5' RACE reads with MiXCR. Of 110,000 or so distinct CDR3 sequences listed, 9.5% to 13% were seen once; the top ten hold around 3.1%. The specimen sequenced was whole blood. These receptors were taken from an adult who was a healthcare worker with PCR-confirmed SARS-CoV-2 infection or an uninfected control (not recorded which).

The genes are TRBV9 and TRBJ2-3, with unresolved D. The CDR3 spans 16 residues. The V end was cut by 0 bases, the J end by 1 base, with 12 bases between. Looked up from germline, CDR1 is SGDLS and CDR2 is YYNGEE. CDR3 nucleotide sequence: TGTGCCAGCAGCGTAGAAGTAGCATCCCGCACAGATACGCAGTATTTT. It codes for CASSVEVASRTDTQYF.

This clonotype was picked up many times. V gene TRBV7-3 combines with J gene TRBJ2-3; 8 bases are shared with TRBD2. V dropped 3 bases and J dropped 1; count of bases not matched to a gene: 3. The CDR3 has 15 amino acids. Germline lookup yields CDR1 SGHTA and CDR2 FQGTGA. CDR3 sequence reads: CASSLRGAGTDTQYF. Written as DNA, the CDR3 is TGTGCCAGCAGCTTGCGGGGGGCTGGCACAGATACGCAGTATTTT.

In this sample, this clonotype turned up many times. The chain is built from TRBV28 and TRBJ1-1; D uncertain. Germline values: CDR1 MDHEN, CDR2 SYDVKM. The CDR3 length is 12 residues. V lost 3 bases to trimming and J lost 3 bases, with 5 bases between them. CDR3 nucleotides: TGTGCCAGCAGTTTGGGGTACACTGAAGCTTTCTTT. This gives the protein CASSLGYTEAFF. Complete variable domain (other parts from reference TRBV28 and TRBJ1-1): DVKVTQSSRYLVKRTGEKVFLECVQDMDHENMFWYRQDPGLGLRLIYFSYDVKMKEKGDIPEGYSVSREKKERFSLILESASTNQTSMYLCASSLGYTEAFFGQGTRLTVV.

This clonotype was detected only a few times. The V gene is TRBV12-3 or TRBV12-4, the J gene TRBJ1-1; D might be TRBD1 (5 bases). V gave up 6 bases and J gave up 4 bases, with 27 bases separating them. There are 18 residues in the CDR3. DNA of the CDR3: TGTGCCAGCAGATCTCTCACCCGGGACCGCGTGCTGGGCACTGAAGCTTTCTTT. Translated: CASRSLTRDRVLGTEAFF.

The rearrangement links TRBV28 to TRBJ1-5; D unclear. The CDR3 sequence is 11 residues long. Per germline, CDR1 MDHEN and CDR2 SYDVKM. V was cut by 7 bases and J by 1 base, with 2 bases left in between. The CDR3 DNA is TGTGCCAGCAACAGCAATCAGCCCCAGCATTTT. As protein: CASNSNQPQHF.

The rearrangement uses TRBV7-8 and TRBJ1-6; D perhaps matches TRBD1 (6 bases). This CDR3 is 16 amino acids long. The V end was cut by 5 bases, the J end by 7 bases, with 18 bases between. CDR1 is SGHVS, CDR2 FQNEAQ, per germline. In nucleotides, the CDR3 is TGTGCCAGCAGCCCCCCTTGGGGGACACAAAATTCACCCCTCCACTTT. Its protein is CASSPPWGTQNSPLHF.

This clonotype was recorded a few times. This rearrangement joins TRBV27 to TRBJ2-1; the match to TRBD2 covers 8 bases. Per the germline V gene, CDR1 is MNHEY and CDR2 is SMNVEV (reference sequence). The J segment lost 0 bases and the V segment lost 5 bases, leaving 3 bases of the junction unmatched. The CDR3 runs to 15 residues. CDR3 nucleotides: TGTGCCAGCAGTCGGAGCGGGAGCTCCTACAATGAGCAGTTCTTC. It codes for CASSRSGSSYNEQFF.

This clonotype was recorded a few times. The V gene is TRBV28, the J gene TRBJ2-3; TRBD1 or TRBD2 may be the D gene (5 bases each). V gave up 3 bases and J gave up 2 bases, with 21 bases separating them. CDR1 and CDR2 from the germline V gene are MDHEN and SYDVKM. The CDR3 has 18 residues. The CDR3 coding sequence is TGTGCCAGCAGTTTTCTCCGTAATTTGCCGGGGCCCACAGATACGCAGTATTTT. Its protein product is CASSFLRNLPGPTDTQYF.